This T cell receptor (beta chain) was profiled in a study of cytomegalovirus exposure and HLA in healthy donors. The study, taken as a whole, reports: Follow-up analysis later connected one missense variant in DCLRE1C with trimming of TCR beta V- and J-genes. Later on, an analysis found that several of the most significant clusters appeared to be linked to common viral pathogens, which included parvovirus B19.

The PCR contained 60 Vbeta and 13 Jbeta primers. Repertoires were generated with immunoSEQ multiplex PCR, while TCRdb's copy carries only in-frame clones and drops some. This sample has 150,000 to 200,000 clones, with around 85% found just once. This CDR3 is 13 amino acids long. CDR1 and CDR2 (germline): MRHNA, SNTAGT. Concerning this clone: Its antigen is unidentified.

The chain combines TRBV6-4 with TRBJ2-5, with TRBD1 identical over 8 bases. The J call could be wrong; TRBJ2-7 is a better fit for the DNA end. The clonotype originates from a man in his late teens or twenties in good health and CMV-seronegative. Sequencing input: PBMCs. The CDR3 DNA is TGTGCCAGCAGTGCCGGGACAGGCTACGAGCAGTACTTC. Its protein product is CASSAGTGYEQYF.